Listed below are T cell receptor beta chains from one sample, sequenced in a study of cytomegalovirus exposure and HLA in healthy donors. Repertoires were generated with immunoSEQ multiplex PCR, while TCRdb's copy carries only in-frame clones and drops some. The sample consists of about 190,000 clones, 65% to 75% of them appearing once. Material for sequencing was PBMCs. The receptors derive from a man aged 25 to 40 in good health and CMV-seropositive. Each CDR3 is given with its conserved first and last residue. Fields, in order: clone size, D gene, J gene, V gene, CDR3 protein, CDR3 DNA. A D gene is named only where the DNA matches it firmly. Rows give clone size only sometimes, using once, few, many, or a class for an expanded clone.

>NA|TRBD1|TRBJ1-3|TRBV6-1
CASSEGTGLGNTIYF
TGTGCCAGCAGTGAAGGGACAGGGCTGGGAAACACCATATATTTT
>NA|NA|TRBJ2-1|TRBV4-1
CATYGDSPVESAYNEQFF
TGCGCCACTTACGGGGACTCCCCGGTGGAGAGCGCCTACAATGAGCAGTTCTTC
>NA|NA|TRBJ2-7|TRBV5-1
CASRFQGSYEQYF
TGCGCCAGTCGATTTCAGGGGTCCTACGAGCAGTACTTC
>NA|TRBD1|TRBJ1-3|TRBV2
CASRLTGTGNTIYF
TGTGCCAGCAGATTGACAGGGACGGGAAACACCATATATTTT
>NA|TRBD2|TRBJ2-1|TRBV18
CASSPPSSGRDEQFF
TGTGCCAGCTCACCACCATCTAGCGGGAGGGATGAGCAGTTCTTC
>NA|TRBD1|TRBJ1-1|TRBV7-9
CASSGGTGGAFF
TGTGCCAGCAGCGGGGGGACAGGAGGAGCTTTCTTT
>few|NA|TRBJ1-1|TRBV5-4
CASSPGVNTEAFF
TGTGCCAGCAGCCCAGGGGTAAACACTGAAGCTTTCTTT
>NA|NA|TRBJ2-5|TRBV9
CASSRVGGAQETQYF
TGTGCCAGCAGCAGGGTCGGCGGGGCCCAAGAGACCCAGTACTTC
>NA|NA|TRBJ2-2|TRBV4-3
CASSQEHRGTGELFF
TGCGCCAGCAGCCAAGAACACCGGGGCACCGGGGAGCTGTTTTTT
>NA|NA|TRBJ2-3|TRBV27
CASSWGLAGGSTDTQYF
TGTGCCAGCAGTTGGGGTTTAGCCGGCGGGAGCACAGATACGCAGTATTTT
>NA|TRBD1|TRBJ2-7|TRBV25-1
CASSEPDRVQQYF
TGTGCCAGCAGTGAGCCCGACAGGGTTCAGCAGTACTTC
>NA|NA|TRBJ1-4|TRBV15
CATSRDQGKEKLFF
TGTGCCACCAGCAGAGATCAGGGGAAGGAAAAACTGTTTTTT
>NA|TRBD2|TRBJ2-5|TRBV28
CASTSSGVQETQYF
TGTGCCAGCACCTCTAGCGGGGTCCAAGAGACCCAGTACTTC
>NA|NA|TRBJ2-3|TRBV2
CASSFRDTSTDTQYF
TGTGCCAGCAGCTTCCGGGACACCTCCACAGATACGCAGTATTTT
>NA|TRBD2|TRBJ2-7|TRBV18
CASSPLAGDLYEQYF
TGTGCCAGCTCACCACTAGCGGGGGATCTCTACGAGCAGTACTTC
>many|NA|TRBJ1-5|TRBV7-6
CASSLDRNQPQHF
TGTGCCAGCAGCTTAGACAGAAATCAGCCCCAGCATTTT
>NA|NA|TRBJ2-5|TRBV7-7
CASSLGGGETQYF
TGTGCTAGCAGCTTAGGAGGGGGAGAGACCCAGTACTTC
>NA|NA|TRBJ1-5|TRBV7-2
CASSLGWGHQPQHF
TGTGCCAGCAGCTTAGGGTGGGGGCATCAGCCCCAGCATTTT
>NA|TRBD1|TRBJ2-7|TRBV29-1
CSAIGTDYEQYF
TGCAGCGCTATAGGGACAGACTACGAGCAGTACTTC
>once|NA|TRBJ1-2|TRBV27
CASSFSASNYGYTF
TGTGCCAGCAGTTTCTCAGCGAGTAACTATGGCTACACCTTC
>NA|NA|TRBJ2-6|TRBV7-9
CASSLSSGANVLTF
TGTGCCAGCAGCTTGAGCTCTGGGGCCAACGTCCTGACTTTC
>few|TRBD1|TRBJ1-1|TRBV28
CASSEVFQGAIWLNTEAFF
TGTGCCAGCAGTGAGGTCTTCCAGGGGGCGATATGGCTGAACACTGAAGCTTTCTTT
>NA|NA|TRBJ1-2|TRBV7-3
CASSLGSQGRNGYTF
TGTGCCAGCAGCTTAGGGTCGCAGGGAAGGAATGGCTACACCTTC
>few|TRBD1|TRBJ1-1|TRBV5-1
CASSLVTLTGDGAEAFF
TGCGCCAGCAGCCTAGTCACTCTTACAGGGGATGGGGCTGAAGCTTTCTTT
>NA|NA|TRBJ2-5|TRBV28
CASRTGQTVMETQYF
TGTGCCAGCAGGACCGGACAGACAGTCATGGAGACCCAGTACTTC
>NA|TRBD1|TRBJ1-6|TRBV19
CASTEGQGNSPLHF
TGTGCCAGCACCGAGGGACAGGGGAATTCACCCCTCCACTTT
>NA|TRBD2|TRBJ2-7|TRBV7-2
CASMGPAGTYEQYF
TGTGCCAGCATGGGGCCAGCGGGGACCTACGAGCAGTACTTC
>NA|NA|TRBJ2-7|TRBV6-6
CASSYAARDYEQYF
TGTGCCAGCAGTTACGCGGCGAGGGACTACGAGCAGTACTTC
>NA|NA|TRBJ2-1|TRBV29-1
CSVGVYNEQFF
TGCAGCGTCGGGGTCTACAATGAGCAGTTCTTC
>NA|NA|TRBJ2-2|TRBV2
CASFRGTGELFF
TGTGCCAGCTTTAGGGGCACCGGGGAGCTGTTTTTT
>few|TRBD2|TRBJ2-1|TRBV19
CASSIEGPSGGSYNEQFF
TGTGCCAGTAGTATAGAAGGTCCTAGCGGGGGCTCCTACAATGAGCAGTTCTTC
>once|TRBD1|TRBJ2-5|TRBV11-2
CASSFRQGTSKETQYF
TGTGCCAGCAGCTTCCGACAGGGTACGAGTAAAGAGACCCAGTACTTC
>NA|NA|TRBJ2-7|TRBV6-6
CASSWISDRTYEQYF
TGTGCCAGCAGTTGGATATCCGACAGGACTTACGAGCAGTACTTC
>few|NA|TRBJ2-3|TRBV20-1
CSARLVDTQYF
TGCAGTGCTAGACTTGTAGATACGCAGTATTTT
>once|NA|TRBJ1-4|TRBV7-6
CASSLLAGVSRTGTTNEKLFF
TGTGCCAGCAGCTTACTGGCGGGGGTCAGTAGGACGGGGACAACTAATGAAAAACTGTTTTTT
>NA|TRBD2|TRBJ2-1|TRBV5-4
CASSPGGGTRNEQFF
TGTGCCAGCAGCCCGGGAGGGGGAACGCGGAATGAGCAGTTCTTC
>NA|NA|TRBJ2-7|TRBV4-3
CASSQELQGSYEQYF
TGCGCCAGCAGCCAAGAACTACAGGGCTCCTACGAGCAGTACTTC
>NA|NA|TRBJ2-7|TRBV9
CASSVEPPGEQYF
TGTGCCAGCAGCGTAGAACCCCCAGGCGAGCAGTACTTC
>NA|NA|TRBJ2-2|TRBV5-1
CASSRGDLGATGELFF
TGCGCCAGCAGCCGTGGGGATCTAGGGGCGACCGGGGAGCTGTTTTTT
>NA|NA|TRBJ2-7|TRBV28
CASSLGQSYEQYF
TGTGCCAGCAGCCTAGGACAGTCCTACGAGCAGTACTTC
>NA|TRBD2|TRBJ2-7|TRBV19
CASSIGLAGGEQYF
TGTGCCAGTAGTATAGGGCTAGCGGGAGGCGAGCAGTACTTC
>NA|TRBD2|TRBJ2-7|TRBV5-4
CASSRGLADTYEQYF
TGTGCCAGCAGCCGAGGACTAGCGGATACCTACGAGCAGTACTTC